The clone carrying this T cell receptor beta chain was picked up a small number of times. Its antigen is not identified. This sample stems from a study of blood T cells in healthy people across ages. With 5 bases removed from V and 6 bases from J, the gap between germline ends came to 10 bases. CDR3 size: 12 residues. CDR1 and CDR2 from the germline V gene are MNHEY and SVGAGI. The use of a sample-barcoded 5' primer and a J-beta primer mix characterized a second PCR of roughly 6 to 11 cycles. A minimum of 2.5 million CDR3-containing paired-end reads was obtained for each sample. MiXCR was run by TCRdb on the 5' RACE reads, yielding one entry per CDR3 protein. The sample has over 1.5 million distinct CDR3 sequences; roughly 50% are singletons. General observations from the study: Because sorting was not performed, PBMCs prevented conclusive naive versus antigen-experienced comparison. Significant beta diversity loss was already apparent by age roughly 38, declining roughly linearly.

The rearrangement uses TRBV6-5 and TRBJ1-2; D remains ambiguous. This clonotype was sampled from a woman between 40 and 55 years old in good health. The source material was blood. The CDR3 nucleotides are TGTGCCAGCAGTCGAGGGTCGGATGGCTACACCTTC. Amino acid sequence: CASSRGSDGYTF.